Listed here are 10 T cell receptor beta chains from one sample, sequenced in a study of OX40 agonist ivuxolimab in advanced cancers. Clones were sequenced by immunoSEQ multiplex PCR, and TCRdb holds only the in-frame ones, with some missing. The sample yields 75,000 to 95,000 clones, roughly 90% seen once. The material sequenced was CD4+ or CD8+ T cells sorted from blood, taken in a trial of the OX40 agonist ivuxolimab. Receptor source: an adult with an advanced solid tumor such as melanoma, head and neck, liver or kidney cancer.

The chain recombines TRBV7-9 with TRBJ1-1; D is unclear. The CDR3 extends over 14 amino acids. Germline V gives CDR1 SEHNR, CDR2 FQNEAQ (reference sequence). V was trimmed by 2 bases and J by 3 bases, leaving 10 bases between them. The CDR3 here is CASSLTGGDTEAFF. The CDR3 DNA is TGTGCCAGCAGCTTAACCGGAGGAGACACTGAAGCTTTCTTT.

DNA for the CDR3: TGTGCCAGCAGTGAATTTGGGGAATCCTATGGCTACACCTTC. This translates into CASSEFGESYGYTF. This chain connects TRBV25-1 to TRBJ1-2; D call uncertain. This CDR3 region has 14 residues. Per germline, CDR1 MGHDK and CDR2 SYGVNS. Between the trimmed V and J ends, which lost 1 base and 4 bases, there was a span of 10 bases.

About this clone itself: This CDR3 is also generated by other DNA sequences in the sample. V and J are TRBV7-9 and TRBJ2-7, with TRBD1 as a possible D gene (7 bases). The germline V gene has CDR1 SEHNR and CDR2 FQNEAQ (reference sequence). Trimming shortened V by 5 bases and J by 7 bases, and 15 bases separated the two germline ends. This CDR3 has 13 amino acids. In DNA form, the CDR3 reads TGTGCCAGCAGCCTAGGGCAGGGGGGAGAGCAGTACTTC. Translation: CASSLGQGGEQYF.

The gene calls are TRBV18 and TRBJ1-2; 9 bases line up with TRBD1. After removal of 3 bases from V and 2 bases from J, the junction contained 4 bases not matched to a gene. The CDR3 covers 15 residues. Germline-derived CDR1 and CDR2 are KGHSH and LQKENI. The CDR3 sequence: CASSPGQGTNYGYTF. In DNA form, the CDR3 reads TGTGCCAGCTCACCGGGACAGGGAACGAACTATGGCTACACCTTC.

This chain joins TRBV9 and TRBJ1-1; 9 bases agree with TRBD1. Germline CDR1 SGDLS, CDR2 YYNGEE. With V trimmed by 4 bases and J by 5 bases, 6 bases remained unmatched. The CDR3 has 14 amino acids. The CDR3 coding sequence is TGTGCCAGCAGCCCCGGACAGGGGAGGACTGAAGCTTTCTTT. It is translated as CASSPGQGRTEAFF.

The chain is built from TRBV18 and TRBJ2-2; D might be TRBD1 or TRBD2, each matching 5 bases. The CDR3 runs to 17 residues. Germline CDR1 is KGHSH and CDR2 is LQKENI. V was cut by 3 bases and J by 6 bases, with 20 bases left in between. The CDR3 sequence: CASSPLTGQAGSGELFF. The CDR3 bases are TGTGCCAGCTCACCCTTGACGGGGCAGGCGGGCTCCGGGGAGCTGTTTTTT.

V and J are TRBV28 and TRBJ1-1; TRBD1 matches 7 bases. The CDR3 loop spans 16 amino acids. With 5 bases clipped from V and 3 bases from J, the junction kept 12 bases outside the gene matches. CDR1 and CDR2 from the germline V gene are MDHEN and SYDVKM. As DNA, the CDR3 is TGTGCCAGCAGTGTACAGGGCAGGGGGTTTGACACTGAAGCTTTCTTT. Translated: CASSVQGRGFDTEAFF.

The rearrangement links TRBV6-1 to TRBJ1-1; D is possibly TRBD1 (5 bases). The CDR3 runs 13 residues. Germline V lookup: CDR1 MNHNS, CDR2 SASEGT. Trimming took off 4 bases at V and 4 bases at J, with 10 bases between the two ends. The CDR3 loop is CASSGRGVTEAFF. As DNA, the CDR3 is TGTGCCAGCAGTGGAAGAGGGGTCACTGAAGCTTTCTTT.

DNA for the CDR3: TGTGCCAGCACCCTCAAGGGACAGTCCTACAATGAGCAGTTCTTC. It is translated as CASTLKGQSYNEQFF. The V and J genes are TRBV27 and TRBJ2-1; 7 bases map to TRBD1. The CDR3 is 15 amino acids. Trimming cost V 7 bases and J 1 base; bases outside gene matches: 7. Per germline, CDR1 MNHEY and CDR2 SMNVEV (reference sequence).

The chain joins TRBV28 to TRBJ2-7; TRBD1 might be the D (6 bases). Germline-derived CDR1 and CDR2 are MDHEN and SYDVKM. Trimming removed 2 bases from V and 6 bases from J, with 8 bases in between. The CDR3 extends over 12 amino acids. CDR3 residues: CASSLNRVEQYF. The CDR3 DNA sequence: TGTGCCAGCAGTTTAAACAGGGTCGAGCAGTACTTC.